This note documents a single T cell receptor beta chain sequence. Its specificity is not known. The sample belongs to a study of cytomegalovirus exposure and HLA in healthy donors. This CDR3 spans 14 amino acids. The V gene's germline CDR1 is GTSNPN and CDR2 SVGIG (reference sequence). J gave up 6 bases and V 4 bases, and 9 bases lay outside the gene matches. Primers: 60 Vbeta forward and 13 Jbeta reverse. TCRdb's copy holds only in-frame clones and misses some; the assay was immunoSEQ multiplex PCR. The sample holds about 170,000 clones, roughly 76% seen once. Overall study findings and caveats: Follow-up analysis later connected one missense variant in DCLRE1C with trimming of TCR beta V- and J-genes. There was a cluster of highly shared sequence variants that was likely a sequencing artifact.

This chain connects TRBV30 to TRBJ2-7; TRBD1 matches 10 bases. This TCR was sampled from a woman under 30 in good health and CMV-seropositive. Sequenced input: PBMCs. The DNA of the CDR3 is TGTGCCTGGAACCGGGACAGGGGCCCTCTCGAGCAGTACTTC. Its protein product is CAWNRDRGPLEQYF.